Presented here are 22 T cell receptor beta chains from one specimen sequenced in a study of lymphopenia after photon versus proton radiotherapy. Profiling relied on immunoSEQ multiplex PCR, and the TCRdb table lists in-frame clones only, not all of them. The sample shows about 50,000 clones, under 95% of them seen only once. Here the sequenced sample was peripheral blood, taken from a patient treated with photon-based radiotherapy. All receptors derive from a woman aged 40-49 years with cholangiocarcinoma.

This chain links TRBV18 with TRBJ1-1; D is possibly TRBD1 (5 bases). With 3 bases removed from V and 4 bases from J, the gap between germline ends came to 9 bases. In germline, CDR1 is KGHSH, CDR2 LQKENI. CDR3 length: 13 amino acids. The CDR3 loop reads CASSPVGGTEAFF. Written as DNA, the CDR3 is TGTGCCAGCTCACCGGTGGGGGGCACTGAAGCTTTCTTT.

The chain carries TRBV5-1 and TRBJ2-7; the match to TRBD1 covers 7 bases. Germline V CDR1 and CDR2: SGHRS, YFSETQ. Losses at the gene ends were 5 bases for V and 5 bases for J; bases not matched to a gene: 10. The CDR3 consists of 14 residues. The CDR3 spells CASSFGQATNEQYF. CDR3 DNA: TGCGCCAGCAGTTTCGGACAGGCTACCAACGAGCAGTACTTC. Full variable domain (outside the CDR3, taken from reference TRBV5-1 and TRBJ2-7): KAGVTQTPRYLIKTRGQQVTLSCSPISGHRSVSWYQQTPGQGLQFLFEYFSETQRNKGNFPGRFSGRQFSNSRSEMNVSTLELGDSALYLCASSFGQATNEQYFGPGTRLTVT.

The rearrangement uses TRBV6-5 and TRBJ1-1, with D hard to call. Germline-derived CDR1 and CDR2 are MNHEY and SVGAGI. The CDR3 has 14 amino acids. V lost 6 bases and J 0 bases, leaving 11 bases between the germline ends. CDR3 in DNA: TGTGCCAGCAGAACAGACATCCTGAACACTGAAGCTTTCTTT. This sequence encodes CASRTDILNTEAFF.

This clone was seen more than once but under ten times. This chain uses TRBV15 with TRBJ2-3, with D unclear. The CDR3 loop spans 17 amino acids. V lost 5 bases to trimming and J lost 3 bases, with 21 bases between them. The germline CDR1 and CDR2 sequences are LNHNV and YYDKDF (reference sequence). The DNA for the CDR3 is TGTGCCACCAGCCCCCGTCGACCCGGCGGTATTACAGATACGCAGTATTTT. Residues: CATSPRRPGGITDTQYF.

This clone has a single count. V is TRBV28 and J is TRBJ2-7; D is uncertain. The CDR3 loop spans 16 amino acids. CDR1 MDHEN and CDR2 SYDVKM come from the germline V gene. Trimming removed 3 bases at V and 0 bases at J, with 15 bases between. CDR3 sequence (DNA): TGTGCCAGCAGTTTCGAAAGTCCCCTGCGCTCCTACGAGCAGTACTTC. Encoded protein: CASSFESPLRSYEQYF.

This chain links TRBV7-2 with TRBJ2-7; D ambiguous. V shed 1 base and J shed 0 bases, with 10 bases lying between them. From germline, CDR1 is SGHTA and CDR2 FQGNSA. The length of the CDR3 is 15 residues. This CDR3 reads CASSLGMVVSYEQYF. The CDR3 coding sequence is TGTGCCAGCAGCTTAGGTATGGTAGTCTCCTACGAGCAGTACTTC.

The chain couples TRBV7-9 to TRBJ1-5; 12 nucleotides align to TRBD1. Germline CDR1 is SEHNR and CDR2 is FQNEAQ (reference sequence). The CDR3 runs to 16 residues. The trim removed 4 bases at V and 6 bases at J, leaving 7 bases unmatched. CDR3 bases: TGTGCCAGCAGCTCCCCGGGACAGGGGGCCGGTCAGCCCCAGCATTTT. As protein: CASSSPGQGAGQPQHF. Drawing the rest from reference TRBV7-9 and TRBJ1-5, the complete variable domain is DTGVSQNPRHKITKRGQNVTFRCDPISEHNRLYWYRQTLGQGPEFLTYFQNEAQLEKSRLLSDRFSAERPKGSFSTLEIQRTEQGDSAMYLCASSSPGQGAGQPQHFGDGTRLSIL.

The chain recombines TRBV7-6 with TRBJ1-6; D might be TRBD1 (5 bases). The CDR3 has 11 residues. CDR1 SGHVS and CDR2 FNYEAQ come from the germline V gene. V lost 1 base, J lost 13 bases, and 5 bases lay in between. Here the CDR3 reads CASSLGGPLHF. DNA of the CDR3: TGTGCCAGCAGCTTAGGGGGGCCCCTCCACTTT.

V is TRBV5-5 and J is TRBJ2-1; D may be TRBD2 (6 bases). Germline V gene sequence: CDR1 SGHKS, CDR2 YYEKEE (reference sequence). The length of the CDR3 is 15 residues. The germline V and J ends were trimmed by 0 bases and 3 bases, with 10 bases remaining between them. The CDR3 is CASSLDVGGYNEQFF. CDR3 bases: TGTGCCAGCAGCTTGGACGTGGGAGGCTACAATGAGCAGTTCTTC.

The chain combines TRBV9 with TRBJ2-5, with D tentatively TRBD2 (7 bases). CDR1 and CDR2 (germline): SGDLS, YYNGEE. CDR3 length equals 19 residues. Trimming stripped 6 bases from V and 3 bases from J, with 30 bases between. The chain's CDR3 is CASTRGLLESLFAKETQYF. The CDR3 region has the DNA TGTGCCAGCACGCGGGGGCTTTTGGAGAGCTTATTCGCCAAAGAGACCCAGTACTTC.

The gene calls are TRBV6-5 and TRBJ2-1, with unresolved D. Germline V CDR1 and CDR2: MNHEY, SVGAGI. Trimming removed 8 bases at V and 2 bases at J, with 16 bases between. CDR3 size: 15 residues. The CDR3 nucleotides are TGTGCCAGCGGGTCCTTTAGGCAGCCCTACAATGAGCAGTTCTTC. This gives the protein CASGSFRQPYNEQFF.

This chain uses TRBV7-9 with TRBJ2-3; D is perhaps TRBD2 (6 bases). CDR3 size: 19 residues. Germline assignment: CDR1 SEHNR and CDR2 FQNEAQ (reference sequence). The ends were cut back, 0 bases at V and 4 bases at J, with 23 bases in the middle. In DNA form, the CDR3 reads TGTGCCAGCAGCTTAGCTTCCGGAGGGCCCTCACCCATGGCAGATACGCAGTATTTT. As protein: CASSLASGGPSPMADTQYF.

The rearrangement links TRBV30 to TRBJ1-4; no definite D call. CDR1 and CDR2 (germline): GTSNPN, SVGIG (reference sequence). The CDR3 covers 15 residues. The germline V and J ends were trimmed by 3 bases and 2 bases, with 13 bases remaining between them. The CDR3, as DNA: TGTGCCTGGAGGCCGGGAGCCGAGACTAATGAAAAACTGTTTTTT. Protein sequence: CAWRPGAETNEKLFF.

The CDR3 bases are TGTGCCAGCAGCCAAAAGTCCCCAGCGGCTGATCAGCCCCAGCATTTT. Amino acid sequence: CASSQKSPAADQPQHF. V is TRBV14 and J is TRBJ1-5; no definite D call. Trimming cost V 2 bases and J 5 bases, with 16 bases left between them. Germline-derived CDR1 and CDR2 are SGHDN and FVKESK. The CDR3 runs to 16 residues.

The V gene is TRBV12-2, the J gene TRBJ2-7. TRBV12-2 is shown as a pseudogene. CDR3 size: 13 residues. The CDR3 protein is CASRGKDHYEQYF. CDR3 nucleotide sequence: TGTGCAAGTCGCGGAAAGGATCACTACGAGCAGTACTTC.

The chain combines TRBV6-6 with TRBJ2-7; possible D gene TRBD2, 5 bases. Germline V gives CDR1 MNHNY, CDR2 SVGAGI (reference sequence). The germline V and J ends were trimmed by 5 bases and 6 bases, with 17 bases remaining between them. The CDR3 contains 14 residues. CDR3 amino acids: CASSRGQEASEQYF. The CDR3 bases are TGTGCCAGCAGTCGCGGGCAGGAGGCAAGCGAGCAGTACTTC.

V usage is TRBV5-5 and J usage is TRBJ2-1, with 10 bases matching TRBD1. There are 16 residues in the CDR3. After removal of 0 bases from V and 4 bases from J, the junction contained 4 bases not matched to a gene. Germline CDR1 and CDR2: SGHKS and YYEKEE (reference sequence). In nucleotides, the CDR3 is TGTGCCAGCAGCTTGGAGGGACAGGGGTTATACAATGAGCAGTTCTTC. It encodes CASSLEGQGLYNEQFF.

The V call is TRBV6-5, the J call TRBJ1-2, with a weak D call TRBD1 (5 bases). Germline CDR1 and CDR2: MNHEY and SVGAGI. The CDR3 has 15 residues. V lost 7 bases to trimming and J lost 0 bases, with 15 bases between them. CDR3 residues: CASTLHVGANYGYTF. The CDR3 DNA reads as TGTGCCAGCACTCTCCACGTAGGGGCTAACTATGGCTACACCTTC.

The chain uses TRBV28 and TRBJ1-1; 9 nucleotides agree with TRBD1. Losses at the gene ends were 5 bases for V and 0 bases for J; bases not matched to a gene: 4. The germline V gene has CDR1 MDHEN and CDR2 SYDVKM. This CDR3 is 15 amino acids long. The CDR3 reads CASSRRTGVNTEAFF. The CDR3 region has the DNA TGTGCCAGCAGTCGAAGGACAGGGGTGAACACTGAAGCTTTCTTT.

This clone counts as medium-sized (0.01 to 0.1%). The J gene is TRBJ2-7, the V gene TRBV14; D is uncertain. Germline loops: CDR1 SGHDN, CDR2 FVKESK. This CDR3 comprises 14 residues. V lost 3 bases and J lost 2, with 11 bases in between. The CDR3 DNA is TGTGCCAGCAGCCATCCCTCTATTGCCTACGAGCAGTACTTC. Its translation: CASSHPSIAYEQYF.

The rearrangement uses TRBV7-3 and TRBJ1-1; D gene uncertain. With 3 bases removed from V and 5 bases from J, the gap between germline ends came to 10 bases. There are 13 residues in the CDR3. Looked up from germline, CDR1 is SGHTA and CDR2 is FQGTGA. The CDR3 sequence is CASSFASGTEAFF. The CDR3 DNA reads TGTGCCAGCAGCTTTGCGAGTGGAACTGAAGCTTTCTTT.

The chain has TRBV7-9 and TRBJ1-2, with D possibly TRBD1 on 5 matching bases. There are 14 residues in the CDR3. The germline gives CDR1 SEHNR, CDR2 FQNEAQ (reference sequence). V was cut by 8 bases and J by 4 bases, with 17 bases left in between. This CDR3 is CASYDGGNVYGYTF. The CDR3 DNA sequence: TGTGCCAGCTACGATGGGGGGAACGTCTATGGCTACACCTTC.